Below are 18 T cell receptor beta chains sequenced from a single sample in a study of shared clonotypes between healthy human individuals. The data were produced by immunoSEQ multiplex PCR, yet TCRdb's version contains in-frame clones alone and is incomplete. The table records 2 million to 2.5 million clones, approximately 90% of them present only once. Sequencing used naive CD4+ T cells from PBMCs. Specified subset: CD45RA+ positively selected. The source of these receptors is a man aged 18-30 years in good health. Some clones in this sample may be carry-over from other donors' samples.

CDR3 amino acids: CASRGGTRVEQFF. The CDR3 coding sequence is TGTGCCAGCCGCGGGGGGACTAGGGTTGAGCAGTTCTTC. This chain connects TRBV2 to TRBJ2-1; TRBD2 matches at 8 bases. This CDR3 region has 13 residues. V shed 8 bases and J 9 bases; nucleotides not matched to a gene: 9. CDR1 is SNHLY, CDR2 FYNNEI, per germline.

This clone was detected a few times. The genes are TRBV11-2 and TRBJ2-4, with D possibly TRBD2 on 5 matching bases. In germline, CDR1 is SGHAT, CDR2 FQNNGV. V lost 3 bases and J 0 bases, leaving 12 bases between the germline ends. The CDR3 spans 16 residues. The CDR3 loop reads CASSLREVLAKNIQYF. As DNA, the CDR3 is TGTGCCAGCAGCTTGAGGGAAGTTCTAGCCAAAAACATTCAGTACTTC.

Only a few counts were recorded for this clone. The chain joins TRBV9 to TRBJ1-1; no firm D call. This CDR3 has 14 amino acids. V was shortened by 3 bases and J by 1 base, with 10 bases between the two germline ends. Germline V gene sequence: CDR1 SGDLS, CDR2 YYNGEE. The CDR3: CASSGGLRNTEAFF. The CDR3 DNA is TGTGCCAGCAGCGGTGGGCTTCGGAACACTGAAGCTTTCTTT.

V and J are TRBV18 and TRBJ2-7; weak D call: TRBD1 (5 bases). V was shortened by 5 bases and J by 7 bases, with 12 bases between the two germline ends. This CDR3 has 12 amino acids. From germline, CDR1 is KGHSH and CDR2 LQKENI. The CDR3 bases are TGTGCCAGCTCAGCCACAGGTAAAGAGCAGTACTTC. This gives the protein CASSATGKEQYF.

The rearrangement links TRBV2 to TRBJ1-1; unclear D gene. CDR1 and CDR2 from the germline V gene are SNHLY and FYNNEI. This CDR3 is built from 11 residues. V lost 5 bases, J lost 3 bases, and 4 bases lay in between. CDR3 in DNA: TGTGCCAGCAGTCAAGACACTGAAGCTTTCTTT. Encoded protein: CASSQDTEAFF.

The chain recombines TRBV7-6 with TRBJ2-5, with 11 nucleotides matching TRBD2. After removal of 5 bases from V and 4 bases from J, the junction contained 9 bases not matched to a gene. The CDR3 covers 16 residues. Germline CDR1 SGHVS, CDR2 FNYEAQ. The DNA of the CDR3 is TGTGCCAGCAGCCACATACTAGCGGGAGTAGGAGAGACCCAGTACTTC. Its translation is CASSHILAGVGETQYF. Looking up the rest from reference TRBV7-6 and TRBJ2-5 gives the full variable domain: GAGVSQSPRYKVTKRGQDVALRCDPISGHVSLYWYRQALGQGPEFLTYFNYEAQQDKSGLPNDRFSAERPEGSISTLTIQRTEQRDSAMYRCASSHILAGVGETQYFGPGTRLLVL.

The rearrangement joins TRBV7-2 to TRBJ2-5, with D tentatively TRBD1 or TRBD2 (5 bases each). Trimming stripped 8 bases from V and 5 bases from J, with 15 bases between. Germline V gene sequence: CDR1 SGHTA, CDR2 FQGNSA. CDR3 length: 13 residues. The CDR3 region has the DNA TGTGCCAGCGTGCCCGGGACGTACGAGACCCAGTACTTC. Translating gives CASVPGTYETQYF.

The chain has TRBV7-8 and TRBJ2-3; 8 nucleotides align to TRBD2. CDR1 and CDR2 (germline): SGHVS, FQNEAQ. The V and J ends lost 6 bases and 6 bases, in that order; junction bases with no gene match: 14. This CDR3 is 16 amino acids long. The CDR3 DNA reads TGTGCCAGCAGTCTCACTGGTGGACTAGCCATGGATACGCAGTATTTT. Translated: CASSLTGGLAMDTQYF.

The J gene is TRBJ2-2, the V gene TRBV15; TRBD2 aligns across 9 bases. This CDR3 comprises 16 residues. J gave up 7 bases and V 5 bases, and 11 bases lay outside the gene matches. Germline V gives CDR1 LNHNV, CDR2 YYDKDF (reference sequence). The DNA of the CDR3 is TGTGCCACCAGCCCCCGAGGGCCAGCGGGGGGCGGGGAGCTGTTTTTT. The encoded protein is CATSPRGPAGGGELFF.

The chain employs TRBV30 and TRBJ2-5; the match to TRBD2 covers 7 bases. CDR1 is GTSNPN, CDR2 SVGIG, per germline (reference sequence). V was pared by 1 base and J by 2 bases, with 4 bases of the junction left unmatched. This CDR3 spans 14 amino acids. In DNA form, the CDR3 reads TGTGCCTGGAGTGGCCTAGCGGAACAAGAGACCCAGTACTTC. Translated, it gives CAWSGLAEQETQYF.

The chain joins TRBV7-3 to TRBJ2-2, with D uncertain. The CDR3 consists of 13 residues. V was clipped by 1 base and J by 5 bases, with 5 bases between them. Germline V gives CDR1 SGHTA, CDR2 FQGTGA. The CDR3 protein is CASSLMGTGELFF. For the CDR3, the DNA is TGTGCCAGCAGCTTAATGGGGACCGGGGAGCTGTTTTTT.

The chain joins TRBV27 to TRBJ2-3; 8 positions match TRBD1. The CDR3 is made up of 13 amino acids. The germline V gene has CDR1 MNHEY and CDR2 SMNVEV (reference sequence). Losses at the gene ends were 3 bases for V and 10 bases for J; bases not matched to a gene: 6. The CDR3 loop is CASSLGQERSQYF. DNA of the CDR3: TGTGCCAGCAGTTTGGGACAGGAAAGGTCGCAGTATTTT.

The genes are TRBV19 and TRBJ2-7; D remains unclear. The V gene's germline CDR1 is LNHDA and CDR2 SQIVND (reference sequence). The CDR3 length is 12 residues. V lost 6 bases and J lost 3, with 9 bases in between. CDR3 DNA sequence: TGTGCCAGTAGATCGGCCTTCTACGAGCAGTACTTC. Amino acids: CASRSAFYEQYF.

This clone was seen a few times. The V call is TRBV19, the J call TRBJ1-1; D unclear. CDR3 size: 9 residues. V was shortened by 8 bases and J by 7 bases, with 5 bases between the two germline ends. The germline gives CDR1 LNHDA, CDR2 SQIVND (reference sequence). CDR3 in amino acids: CASGVEAFF. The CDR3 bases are TGTGCCAGTGGAGTTGAAGCTTTCTTT.

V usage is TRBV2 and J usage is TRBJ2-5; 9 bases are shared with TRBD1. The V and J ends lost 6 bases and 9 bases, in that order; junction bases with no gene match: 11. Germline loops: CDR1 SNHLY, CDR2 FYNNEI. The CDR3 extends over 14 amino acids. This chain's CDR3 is CASSVDRGPWAQYF. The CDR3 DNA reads TGTGCCAGCAGCGTGGACAGGGGACCATGGGCCCAGTACTTC.

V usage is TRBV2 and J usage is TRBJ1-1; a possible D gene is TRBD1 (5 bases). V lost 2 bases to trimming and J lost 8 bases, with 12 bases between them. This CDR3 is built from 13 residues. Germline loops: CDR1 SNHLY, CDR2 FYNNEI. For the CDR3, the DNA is TGTGCCAGCAGTGAAATTCGGCAGGGCGAAGCTTTCTTT. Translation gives CASSEIRQGEAFF.

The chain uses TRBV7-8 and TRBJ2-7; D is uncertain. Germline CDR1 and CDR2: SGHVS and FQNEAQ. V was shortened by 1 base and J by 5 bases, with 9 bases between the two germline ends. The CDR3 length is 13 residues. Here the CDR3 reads CASSLVGPHEQYF. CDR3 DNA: TGTGCCAGCAGCTTAGTTGGCCCCCACGAGCAGTACTTC.

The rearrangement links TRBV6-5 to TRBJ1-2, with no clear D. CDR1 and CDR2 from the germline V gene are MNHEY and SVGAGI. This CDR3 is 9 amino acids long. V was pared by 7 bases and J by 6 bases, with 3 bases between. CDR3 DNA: TGTGCCAGCATCCATGGCTACACCTTC. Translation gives CASIHGYTF.